The clone carrying this T cell receptor beta chain was counted a few times. In germline, CDR1 is KGHDR, CDR2 SFDVKD. J was trimmed by 5 bases and V by 7 bases; bases with no gene match: 7. The CDR3 consists of 14 residues. Study members were between about 18 and 95 years old and lived in 25 or so US regions. Participants reported their clinical history, and cohort assignment relied on those reports. The sample is drawn from a study of blood T cell repertoires in COVID-19. Study-wide background: Acute and convalescent COVID-19 samples came from the United States, Italy and Spain. Sources were T cells, B-cell-depleted T cells, or PBMCs; the material itself was cDNA or gDNA.

Here immunoSEQ multiplex PCR was the method, and the copy in TCRdb shows in-frame clones only, minus some. The table includes about 290,000 clones, under 90% detected once. The TCR originated in a woman aged 40 to 50 who had recovered from COVID-19. The source material was PBMCs or T cells enriched from blood (not recorded which). The chain combines TRBV24-1 with TRBJ1-2; 9 bases agree with TRBD1. CDR3 sequence reads: CATRQGADHYGYTF. In DNA, the CDR3 is TGTGCCACCAGACAGGGGGCTGATCATTATGGCTACACCTTC.